Shown below are 6 T cell receptor beta chains from a single sample sequenced in a study of cytomegalovirus exposure and HLA in healthy donors. The PCR was carried out with 60 Vbeta primers and 13 Jbeta primers. Clones were sequenced by immunoSEQ multiplex PCR, and TCRdb holds only the in-frame ones, with some missing. The sample yields about 200,000 clones, roughly four fifths seen once. The sequencing sample was made of PBMCs. The source is a woman aged 45-65 years in good health and CMV-seropositive.

Turning to this clone: Other DNA sequences from this sample encode an identical CDR3 as well. CDR3 region: CASSSLSRLAGRRSTDTQYF. The CDR3 nucleotides are TGTGCCAGCAGCTCCTTAAGCAGACTAGCGGGTCGGAGAAGCACAGATACGCAGTATTTT. This chain links TRBV13 with TRBJ2-3, with TRBD2 matching over 10 bases. Looked up from germline, CDR1 is PRHDT and CDR2 is FYEKMQ (reference sequence). V shed 4 bases and J 0 bases; nucleotides not matched to a gene: 16. CDR3 length equals 20 residues. The full variable domain, in which reference TRBV13 and TRBJ2-3 provide the parts outside the CDR3, is AAGVIQSPRHLIKEKRETATLKCYPIPRHDTVYWYQQGPGQDPQFLISFYEKMQSDKGSIPDRFSAQQFSDYHSELNMSSLELGDSALYFCASSSLSRLAGRRSTDTQYFGPGTRLTVL.

The CDR3 loop is CASSLGRVTGNTIYF. CDR3 DNA: TGTGCCAGCAGCCTGGGGAGGGTGACTGGAAACACCATATATTTT. This rearrangement joins TRBV7-9 to TRBJ1-3; D is undetermined. The germline V gene has CDR1 SEHNR and CDR2 FQNEAQ (reference sequence). The CDR3 covers 15 residues. V lost 5 bases and J 2 bases, leaving 13 bases between the germline ends.

This chain connects TRBV6-5 to TRBJ2-1, with D possibly being TRBD2 (5 bases). CDR3 size: 15 residues. V was cut by 6 bases and J by 7 bases, with 19 bases left in between. Germline CDR1 MNHEY, CDR2 SVGAGI. The CDR3 spells CASRPTGLSWNEQFF. In DNA form, the CDR3 reads TGTGCCAGCAGGCCCACCGGACTCTCCTGGAATGAGCAGTTCTTC.

This clone appeared a single time. V is TRBV5-1 and J is TRBJ2-5; 7 bases fit TRBD2. The CDR3 totals 12 residues. Germline CDR1 and CDR2: SGHRS and YFSETQ. Trimming removed 0 bases from V and 11 bases from J; junction bases left unmatched: 4. The CDR3 DNA follows: TGCGCCAGCAGCTTGGACGGGCGGGAGCAGTACTTC. Its translation is CASSLDGREQYF.

V gene TRBV7-8 combines with J gene TRBJ2-1; possible D gene TRBD1, 5 bases. V shed 5 bases and J shed 4 bases, with 12 bases lying between them. The CDR3 totals 14 residues. The germline CDR1 and CDR2 sequences are SGHVS and FQNEAQ. CDR3 region: CASSASTGYNEQFF. DNA for the CDR3: TGTGCCAGCAGCGCGAGTACAGGATACAATGAGCAGTTCTTC.

This clone was detected only a few times. The V call is TRBV6-6, the J call TRBJ1-6, with 10 bases fitting TRBD1. Unmatched junction bases numbered 5, after V lost 6 bases and J lost 9 bases. Per germline, CDR1 MNHNY and CDR2 SVGAGI (reference sequence). The CDR3 is 14 amino acids. The CDR3 nucleotides read TGTGCCAGCAGCCTGACAGGGGGCCTTTCACCCCTCCACTTT. Its translation: CASSLTGGLSPLHF.